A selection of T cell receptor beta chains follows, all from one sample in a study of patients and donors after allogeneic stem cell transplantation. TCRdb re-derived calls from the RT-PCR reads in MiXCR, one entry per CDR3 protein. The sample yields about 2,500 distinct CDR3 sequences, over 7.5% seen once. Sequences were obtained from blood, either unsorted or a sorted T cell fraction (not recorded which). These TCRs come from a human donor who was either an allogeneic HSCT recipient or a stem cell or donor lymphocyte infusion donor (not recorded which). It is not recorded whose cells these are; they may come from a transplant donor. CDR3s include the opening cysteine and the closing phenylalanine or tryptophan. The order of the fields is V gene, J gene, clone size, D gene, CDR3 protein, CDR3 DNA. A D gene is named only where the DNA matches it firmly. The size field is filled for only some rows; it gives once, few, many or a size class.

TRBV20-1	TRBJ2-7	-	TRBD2	CSARLAGTYEQYF	TGCAGTGCGAGACTAGCGGGGACCTACGAGCAGTACTTC
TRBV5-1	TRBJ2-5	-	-	CASSLAGLAETQYF	TGCGCCAGCAGCTTGGCGGGACTGGCGGAGACCCAGTACTTC
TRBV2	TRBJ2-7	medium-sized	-	CASSEYVVEQYF	TGTGCCAGCAGTGAATATGTAGTCGAGCAGTACTTC
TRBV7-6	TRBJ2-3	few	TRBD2	CASSTGTSGRDTQYF	TGTGCCAGCAGCACTGGGACTAGCGGGAGAGATACGCAGTATTTT
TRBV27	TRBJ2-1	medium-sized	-	CASGGGNEQFF	TGTGCCAGCGGAGGAGGAAATGAGCAGTTCTTC
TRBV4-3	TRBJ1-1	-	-	CASSPGPGTEAFF	TGCGCCAGCAGCCCGGGGCCGGGCACTGAAGCTTTCTTT
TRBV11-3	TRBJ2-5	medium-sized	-	CASSLNMRETQYF	TGTGCCAGCAGCTTGAACATGAGGGAGACCCAGTACTTC
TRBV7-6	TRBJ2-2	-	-	CASTPGTSPISKSGELFF	TGTGCCAGCACCCCAGGGACCAGCCCTATATCGAAAAGTGGGGAGCTGTTTTTT
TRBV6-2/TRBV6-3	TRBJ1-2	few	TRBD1	CASSPLRDSDGYTF	TGTGCCAGCAGTCCGCTCCGGGACAGCGATGGCTACACCTTC
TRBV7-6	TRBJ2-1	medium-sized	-	CASSSPGSPVEQFF	TGTGCCAGCAGCTCTCCCGGGAGTCCAGTTGAGCAGTTCTTC
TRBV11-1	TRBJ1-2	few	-	CASSPYKGGYTF	TGTGCCAGCAGCCCATACAAGGGAGGCTACACCTTC
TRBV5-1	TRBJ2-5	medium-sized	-	CASSPAGLQETQYF	TGCGCCAGCAGCCCGGCGGGGCTCCAAGAGACCCAGTACTTC
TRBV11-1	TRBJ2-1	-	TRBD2	CASSVSGSEYNEQFF	TGTGCCAGCAGCGTAAGCGGGAGTGAATACAATGAGCAGTTCTTC
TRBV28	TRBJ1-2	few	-	CASSRGINYGYTF	TGTGCCAGCAGTCGCGGGATCAACTATGGCTACACCTTC
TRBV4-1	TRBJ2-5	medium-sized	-	CASSQSGEETQYF	TGCGCCAGCAGCCAATCAGGGGAAGAGACCCAGTACTTC
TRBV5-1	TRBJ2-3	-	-	CASSRDQSTDTQYF	TGCGCCAGCAGCCGGGACCAGAGCACAGATACGCAGTATTTT
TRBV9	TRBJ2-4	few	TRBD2	CASSVGTTKNIQYF	TGTGCCAGCAGCGTGGGGACTACCAAAAACATTCAGTACTTC
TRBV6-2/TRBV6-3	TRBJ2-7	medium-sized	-	CASSYMGEQYF	TGTGCCAGCAGTTACATGGGTGAGCAGTACTTC
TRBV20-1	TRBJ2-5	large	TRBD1	CSARELPDTGTAKETQYF	TGCAGTGCTAGAGAGCTTCCGGATACCGGGACAGCAAAAGAGACCCAGTACTTC
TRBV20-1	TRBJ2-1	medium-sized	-	CSVPSRRNEQFF	TGCAGTGTGCCTTCGCGGCGCAATGAGCAGTTCTTC
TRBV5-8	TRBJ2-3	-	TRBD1	CASSRDRGSDTQYF	TGTGCCAGCAGCCGGGACAGGGGGTCAGATACGCAGTATTTT
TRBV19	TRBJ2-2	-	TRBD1	CASRQGRGSGELFF	TGTGCCAGTAGACAGGGGAGAGGGTCCGGGGAGCTGTTTTTT
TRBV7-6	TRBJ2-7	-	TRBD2	CASSHPKRGEQYF	TGTGCCAGCAGCCACCCGAAGCGGGGAGAGCAGTACTTC
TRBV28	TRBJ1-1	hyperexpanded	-	CASRRVEAFF	TGTGCCAGCCGCAGGGTGGAAGCTTTCTTT
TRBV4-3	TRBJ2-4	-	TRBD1	CASSQGTGNIQYF	TGCGCCAGCAGCCAAGGGACAGGGAACATTCAGTACTTC
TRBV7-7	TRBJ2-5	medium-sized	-	CASSPYRVGGVRETQYF	TGTGCCAGCAGCCCATATAGGGTCGGAGGGGTCCGAGAGACCCAGTACTTC
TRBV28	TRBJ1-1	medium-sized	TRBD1	CAGTGARSNLAFF	TGTGCCGGAACAGGGGCGCGCTCCAATTTGGCTTTCTTT
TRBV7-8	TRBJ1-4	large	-	CASSPDGGFVGEKLFF	TGTGCCAGCAGCCCAGACGGGGGTTTCGTGGGTGAAAAACTGTTTTTT
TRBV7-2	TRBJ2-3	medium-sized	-	CASSLNVADTQYF	TGTGCCAGCAGCTTAAACGTAGCAGATACGCAGTATTTT
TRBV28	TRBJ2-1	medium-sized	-	CASSLSDEQFF	TGTGCCAGCAGTTTATCCGATGAGCAGTTCTTC
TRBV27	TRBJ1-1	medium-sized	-	CASSFHHKNTEAFF	TGTGCCAGCAGTTTCCATCACAAGAACACTGAAGCTTTCTTT
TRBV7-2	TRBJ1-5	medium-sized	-	CASSLNWGSNQPQHF	TGTGCCAGCAGCTTAAATTGGGGCAGCAATCAGCCCCAGCATTTT
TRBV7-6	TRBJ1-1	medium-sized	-	CASSSQPGRGNTEAFF	TGTGCCAGCAGCTCGCAACCGGGACGGGGCAACACTGAAGCTTTCTTT
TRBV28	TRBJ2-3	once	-	CASGSGGTDTQYF	TGTGCCAGTGGATCCGGGGGCACAGATACGCAGTATTTT
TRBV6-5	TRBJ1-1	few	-	CASSTGGTPGKTEAFF	TGTGCCAGCAGTACCGGAGGTACCCCGGGGAAGACTGAAGCTTTCTTT
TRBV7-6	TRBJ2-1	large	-	CASSLATYNEQFF	TGTGCCAGCAGCTTAGCGACCTACAATGAGCAGTTCTTC
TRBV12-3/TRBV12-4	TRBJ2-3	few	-	CATQMVTDTQYF	TGTGCCACCCAGATGGTCACAGATACGCAGTATTTT
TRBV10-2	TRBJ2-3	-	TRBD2	CASKTLLAGAVDTQYF	TGCGCCAGCAAAACCTTACTAGCGGGAGCGGTAGATACGCAGTATTTT
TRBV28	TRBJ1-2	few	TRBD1	CASREGTGGGYGYTF	TGTGCCAGCAGGGAAGGGACAGGTGGAGGCTATGGCTACACCTTC
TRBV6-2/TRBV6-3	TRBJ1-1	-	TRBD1	CASILRGRNTEAFF	TGTGCCAGCATCCTTAGGGGGCGGAACACTGAAGCTTTCTTT